Following are 32 T cell receptor beta chains from one sample sequenced in a study of post-analysis software for immune sequencing data. Regarding the study as a whole: Relative to controls, patients had 5 or 6 TRBV segments at higher frequency, with TRBV5-6, TRBV5-1 and TRBV20-1 among these.

Each TCR beta cDNA library carried unique molecular identifiers. TCRdb reprocessed the PCR reads via MiXCR and lists one record per CDR3 protein. The data contain 450,000 to 650,000 distinct CDR3 sequences, about 40% of them singletons. Antigens for these TCRs are unknown. Sequencing used blood. These receptors originate from a girl aged 10-17 years with multiple sclerosis.

This clonotype has more than one count but fewer than ten. This chain connects TRBV7-9 to TRBJ2-5; 9 bases are a match to TRBD1. CDR3 size: 12 residues. CDR1 is SEHNR, CDR2 FQNEAQ, per germline (reference sequence). The V segment lost 3 bases and the J segment 13 bases; nucleotides outside the gene matches: 6. The chain's CDR3 is CASSLAGQGRYF. The CDR3 bases are TGTGCCAGCAGCTTGGCGGGACAGGGACGGTACTTC.

This clonotype was counted at least ten times. The chain couples TRBV12-3 or TRBV12-4 to TRBJ1-2; D ambiguous. V shed 1 base and J shed 4 bases, with 7 bases lying between them. This CDR3 has 13 residues. Written as DNA, the CDR3 is TGTGCCAGCAGTTTAGGCCGGCGCTATGGCTACACCTTC. Amino acids: CASSLGRRYGYTF.

This chain joins TRBV5-6 and TRBJ2-1, with 9 bases matching TRBD1. Germline loops: CDR1 SGHDT, CDR2 YYEEEE. The length of the CDR3 is 15 residues. V lost 5 bases, J lost 4 bases, and 7 bases stayed unmatched. CDR3 in amino acids: CASSFDRGFYNEQFF. The CDR3 DNA is TGTGCCAGCAGTTTTGACAGGGGGTTTTACAATGAGCAGTTCTTC.

The chain links TRBV29-1 to TRBJ2-7; D ambiguous. The V gene's germline CDR1 is SQVTM and CDR2 ANQGSEA. V shed 4 bases and J shed 0 bases, with 4 bases lying between them. The CDR3 runs 11 residues. The CDR3 coding sequence is TGCAGCGTTGGAGTCTCCTACGAGCAGTACTTC. Translation: CSVGVSYEQYF.

The chain carries TRBV12-3 or TRBV12-4 and TRBJ2-1; 7 positions agree with TRBD1. Trimming took 0 bases from V and 11 from J; bases not matched to a gene: 7. CDR3 length equals 14 residues. The CDR3 region has the DNA TGTGCCAGCAGTTTAGCTACCGGGACAGTGAAGCAGTTCTTC. This sequence encodes CASSLATGTVKQFF.

This chain uses TRBV12-3 or TRBV12-4 with TRBJ2-4, with D possibly TRBD2 on 5 matching bases. V lost 7 bases and J lost 13, with 20 bases in between. The CDR3 is made up of 13 amino acids. The CDR3: CASIAGPGYGQYF. DNA of the CDR3: TGTGCCAGCATCGCGGGTCCAGGTTACGGGCAGTACTTC.

The rearrangement links TRBV20-1 to TRBJ1-2; 7 bases are shared with TRBD1. CDR3 length: 15 residues. Germline CDR1 and CDR2: DFQATT and SNEGSKA (reference sequence). The junction had 13 bases not matched to a gene; V was cut back by 3 bases and J by 6 bases. CDR3 protein: CSASTNRGRTDGYTF. DNA for the CDR3: TGCAGTGCTAGCACCAACAGGGGCCGTACGGATGGCTACACCTTC.

The V gene is TRBV24-1, the J gene TRBJ1-2, with D tentatively TRBD1 (6 bases). Germline V CDR1 and CDR2: KGHDR, SFDVKD. V was cut by 4 bases and J by 7 bases, with 9 bases left in between. This CDR3 is built from 12 residues. CDR3 nucleotide sequence: TGTGCCACCAGTGAAAACAGGGTTGGCTACACCTTC. Its translation: CATSENRVGYTF.

CDR3 DNA sequence: TGCAGCGTTGAATTCGGGGGGGCGAGGGGCTACACCTTC. Its translation: CSVEFGGARGYTF. The genes are TRBV29-1 and TRBJ1-2; D is perhaps TRBD1 (6 bases). Trimming shortened V by 2 bases and J by 8 bases, and 15 bases separated the two germline ends. CDR1 SQVTM and CDR2 ANQGSEA come from the germline V gene. This CDR3 has 13 residues.

V and J are TRBV10-3 and TRBJ2-5, with TRBD1 matching 8 bases. CDR3 size: 14 residues. With 10 bases clipped from V and 2 bases from J, the junction kept 9 bases outside the gene matches. Germline lookup yields CDR1 ENHRY and CDR2 SYGVKD. CDR3 sequence reads: CATSGQEGQETQYF. The CDR3 nucleotides are TGTGCCACGTCGGGACAGGAGGGACAAGAGACCCAGTACTTC.

This clonotype was recorded a few times. The V gene is TRBV12-3 or TRBV12-4, the J gene TRBJ2-1, with TRBD2 identical over 8 bases. V was pared by 6 bases and J by 10 bases, with 11 bases of the junction left unmatched. The CDR3 is 14 residues long. The CDR3 DNA follows: TGTGCCAGCAGAACTGGACTAGCCAGGGACGAGCAGTTCTTC. This gives the protein CASRTGLARDEQFF.

V gene TRBV4-1 combines with J gene TRBJ1-2; maybe TRBD1 (5 bases). Trimming stripped 0 bases from V and 2 bases from J, with 13 bases between. Germline values: CDR1 MGHRA, CDR2 YSYEKL. The CDR3 extends over 16 amino acids. The CDR3 DNA is TGCGCCAGCAGCCAAGATGGGGGTGTTCGGAACTATGGCTACACCTTC. It is translated as CASSQDGGVRNYGYTF.

The chain carries TRBV6-5 and TRBJ2-7; the match to TRBD2 covers 7 bases. This CDR3 contains 15 residues. Germline V CDR1 and CDR2: MNHEY, SVGAGI. The ends lost 6 bases at V and 6 bases at J; junction bases unmatched: 14. CDR3 loop: CASRRALAEACEQYF. The CDR3 nucleotides are TGTGCCAGCAGGAGGGCCCTAGCGGAGGCCTGCGAGCAGTACTTC.

V usage is TRBV7-9 and J usage is TRBJ2-4; 8 bases align to TRBD2. The end of the DNA is better explained by TRBJ2-7, so the J call may be wrong. The CDR3 is 15 residues long. From germline, CDR1 is SEHNR and CDR2 FQNEAQ (reference sequence). CDR3 sequence reads: CASSLGLVPPCEQYF. DNA for the CDR3: TGTGCCAGCAGCTTGGGACTAGTACCTCCCTGCGAGCAGTACTTC.

As concerns this clonotype: One junction end does not reproduce the germline sequence, and a read error may be involved. This chain uses TRBV7-3 with TRBJ2-7; D is ambiguous. Germline lookup yields CDR1 SGHTA and CDR2 FQGTGA. The CDR3 runs to 14 residues. The CDR3 protein is CTSSARHRIGEQYF. In nucleotides, the CDR3 is TGTACCAGCAGCGCCCGACACAGAATCGGCGAGCAGTACTTC. Combining the CDR3 with reference TRBV7-3 and TRBJ2-7 gives the whole variable domain GAGVSQTPSNKVTEKGKYVELRCDPISGHTALYWYRQSLGQGPEFLIYFQGTGAADDSGLPNDRFFAVRPEGSVSTLKIQRTERGDSAVYLCTSSARHRIGEQYFGPGTRLTVT.

The chain is built from TRBV10-3 and TRBJ2-5, with D perhaps TRBD2 (5 bases). The germline gives CDR1 ENHRY, CDR2 SYGVKD. The V and J ends lost 6 bases and 2 bases respectively, with 10 bases between them. The CDR3 is 13 residues long. The CDR3 region is CAISPGFQETQYF. CDR3 DNA: TGTGCCATCAGCCCGGGATTTCAAGAGACCCAGTACTTC.

V usage is TRBV5-1 and J usage is TRBJ1-1; a possible D gene is TRBD1 (5 bases). V gave up 4 bases and J gave up 2 bases, with 12 bases separating them. The CDR3 has 14 residues. Germline V lookup: CDR1 SGHRS, CDR2 YFSETQ. CDR3 loop: CASSTWDGNTEAFF. In nucleotides, the CDR3 is TGCGCCAGCAGCACCTGGGACGGAAACACTGAAGCTTTCTTT.

This clonotype was seen only once. The rearrangement links TRBV5-1 to TRBJ1-4; 7 nucleotides agree with TRBD1. Germline values: CDR1 SGHRS, CDR2 YFSETQ. The CDR3 contains 15 residues. The V and J ends lost 3 bases and 9 bases, in that order; junction bases with no gene match: 11. The CDR3 DNA follows: TGCGCCAGCAGCTACTATACAGGGGAGGATAAAAAACTGTTTTTT. Protein product: CASSYYTGEDKKLFF.

This clonotype came up a few times. The chain recombines TRBV29-1 with TRBJ2-1; no definite D call. Germline lookup yields CDR1 SQVTM and CDR2 ANQGSEA. Trimming removed 1 base at V and 3 bases at J, with 7 bases between. The CDR3 consists of 13 residues. The CDR3 loop is CSVEGRNYNEQFF. The CDR3 DNA sequence: TGCAGCGTTGAAGGTCGGAACTACAATGAGCAGTTCTTC.

Only a few counts were recorded for this clonotype. DNA for the CDR3: TGTGCCAGCAGGGCGACGGAGGGGGGGTACTATGGCTACACCTTC. Encoded protein: CASRATEGGYYGYTF. The chain uses TRBV12-3 or TRBV12-4 and TRBJ1-2; maybe TRBD1 (6 bases). Trimming stripped 6 bases from V and 3 bases from J, with 17 bases between. The CDR3 covers 15 residues.

The J gene is TRBJ2-1, the V gene TRBV10-3; maybe TRBD2 (6 bases). Germline V gives CDR1 ENHRY, CDR2 SYGVKD. This CDR3 contains 18 residues. The V end was cut by 2 bases, the J end by 1 base, with 18 bases between. The CDR3 loop is CAISERGGVGKSYNEQFF. The CDR3 bases are TGTGCCATCAGTGAGAGGGGCGGGGTGGGGAAGTCCTACAATGAGCAGTTCTTC.

This clonotype was recorded only once. This chain connects TRBV25-1 to TRBJ1-2, with TRBD1 as a possible D gene (5 bases). V gave up 0 bases and J gave up 9 bases, with 23 bases separating them. This CDR3 region has 17 residues. CDR1 MGHDK and CDR2 SYGVNS come from the germline V gene. Written as DNA, the CDR3 is TGTGCCAGCAGTGAATATGGGGCAGTTCTAAATTCGGCGAGCTACACCTTC. Translated, it gives CASSEYGAVLNSASYTF.

CDR3 nucleotides: TGTGCCATCAGTTCTGCAGAGACCCAGTACTTC. Residues: CAISSAETQYF. The chain recombines TRBV10-3 with TRBJ2-5; D unresolved. The ends were cut back, 5 bases at V and 4 bases at J, with 5 bases in the middle. The CDR3 length is 11 residues. The germline V gene encodes CDR1 ENHRY and CDR2 SYGVKD.

The sample holds one count of this clonotype. This chain connects TRBV4-2 to TRBJ1-1; D gene uncertain. V was pared by 1 base and J by 6 bases, with 18 bases between. In germline, CDR1 is LGHNA, CDR2 YNFKEQ. The CDR3 loop spans 16 amino acids. This chain's CDR3 is CASSQALNSPLPEAFF. DNA of the CDR3: TGTGCCAGCAGCCAAGCCCTTAACAGCCCTCTACCTGAAGCTTTCTTT.

This clonotype was counted between two and nine times. This chain connects TRBV5-1 to TRBJ2-5; 10 positions agree with TRBD2. CDR1 and CDR2 (germline): SGHRS, YFSETQ. The CDR3 loop spans 16 amino acids. V gave up 0 bases and J gave up 11 bases; unmatched junction bases: 13. For the CDR3, the DNA is TGCGCCAGCAGCTTGGGGCTAGCGGGAGTGCAAAATGAGCAGTACTTC. Protein sequence: CASSLGLAGVQNEQYF.

The rearrangement links TRBV29-1 to TRBJ1-1; D gene unclear. CDR3 length: 14 amino acids. The germline V gene has CDR1 SQVTM and CDR2 ANQGSEA. Deletions cut 2 bases from V and 5 bases from J, with 15 bases between. For the CDR3, the DNA is TGCAGCGTTGAACCCCTGTTGTTTCGGACTGAAGCTTTCTTT. Its translation: CSVEPLLFRTEAFF.

This sequence joins TRBV29-1 and TRBJ1-2; TRBD1 matches 7 bases. This CDR3 region has 12 residues. The V and J ends lost 5 bases and 6 bases, in that order; junction bases with no gene match: 6. In germline, CDR1 is SQVTM, CDR2 ANQGSEA. CDR3 in DNA: TGCAGCGTTCCGGAACAGGGGAATGGCTACACCTTC. Its translation is CSVPEQGNGYTF. Drawing the rest from reference TRBV29-1 and TRBJ1-2, the complete variable domain is SAVISQKPSRDICQRGTSLTIQCQVDSQVTMMFWYRQQPGQSLTLIATANQGSEATYESGFVIDKFPISRPNLTFSTLTVSNMSPEDSSIYLCSVPEQGNGYTFGSGTRLTVV.

The rearrangement joins TRBV7-9 to TRBJ2-7; maybe TRBD1 (6 bases). Germline-derived CDR1 and CDR2 are SEHNR and FQNEAQ (reference sequence). V lost 3 bases to trimming and J lost 4 bases, with 13 bases between them. CDR3 length equals 14 residues. CDR3 loop: CASSFQPGAYEQYF. CDR3 nucleotides: TGTGCCAGCAGCTTCCAGCCAGGGGCATACGAGCAGTACTTC.

This clonotype was picked up a small number of times. V usage is TRBV12-5 and J usage is TRBJ2-1; a possible D gene is TRBD2 (6 bases). Trimming left V 1 base short and J 5 bases short, with 9 bases between. The CDR3 is 14 amino acids. Germline V gene lookup returns CDR1 LGHNT and CDR2 FRNRAP. The CDR3 sequence: CASGLGRTNNEQFF. The CDR3 nucleotides read TGTGCTAGTGGTTTGGGAAGGACTAACAATGAGCAGTTCTTC.

V gene TRBV9 combines with J gene TRBJ2-3, with 7 bases fitting TRBD1. V shed 4 bases, J shed 4 bases, and the junction held 6 bases outside the gene matches. Per the germline V gene, CDR1 is SGDLS and CDR2 is YYNGEE. This CDR3 comprises 14 residues. The CDR3: CASSSKGAPDTQYF. The CDR3 DNA is TGTGCCAGCAGCTCTAAGGGGGCCCCAGATACGCAGTATTTT.

The V call is TRBV5-6, the J call TRBJ1-5, with a tentative D call TRBD1 (5 bases). This CDR3 has 15 amino acids. The V and J ends lost 4 bases and 4 bases respectively, with 15 bases between them. Germline assignment: CDR1 SGHDT and CDR2 YYEEEE. Written as DNA, the CDR3 is TGTGCCAGCAGCGAAATGGGGGACGGGAATCAGCCCCAGCATTTT. Translating it yields CASSEMGDGNQPQHF.

The chain couples TRBV15 to TRBJ2-5; D is ambiguous. The better agreement between TRBJ2-7 and the DNA end casts doubt on the J call. CDR1 is LNHNV and CDR2 is YYDKDF in the germline V gene (reference sequence). This CDR3 is built from 15 residues. CDR3 coding DNA: TGTGCCACCAGCAGAGAGACGGGCCGTAAGGGCGAGCAGTACTTC. Its translation is CATSRETGRKGEQYF.